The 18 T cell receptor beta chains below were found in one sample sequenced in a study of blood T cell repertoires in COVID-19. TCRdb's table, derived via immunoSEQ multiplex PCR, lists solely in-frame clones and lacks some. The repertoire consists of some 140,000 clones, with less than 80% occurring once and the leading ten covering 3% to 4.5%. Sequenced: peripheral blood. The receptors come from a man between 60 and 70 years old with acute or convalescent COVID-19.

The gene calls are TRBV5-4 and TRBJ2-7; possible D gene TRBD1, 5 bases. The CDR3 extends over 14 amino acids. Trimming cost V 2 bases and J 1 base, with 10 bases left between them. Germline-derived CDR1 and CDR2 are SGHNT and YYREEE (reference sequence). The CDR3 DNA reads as TGTGCCAGCAGCTTCACAGGACAATCCTACGAGCAGTACTTC. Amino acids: CASSFTGQSYEQYF.

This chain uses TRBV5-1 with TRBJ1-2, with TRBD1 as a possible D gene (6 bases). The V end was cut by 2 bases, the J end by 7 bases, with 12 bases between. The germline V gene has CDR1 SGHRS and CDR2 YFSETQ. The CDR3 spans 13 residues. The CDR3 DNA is TGCGCCAGCAGCTTCCCGGCAGGGGCTGGCTACACCTTC. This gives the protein CASSFPAGAGYTF.

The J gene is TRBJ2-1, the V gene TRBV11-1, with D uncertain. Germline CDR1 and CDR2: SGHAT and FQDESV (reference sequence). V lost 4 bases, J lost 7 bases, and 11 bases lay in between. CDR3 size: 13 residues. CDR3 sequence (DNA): TGTGCCAGCAGCTCGAATCCGGTGAATGAGCAGTTCTTC. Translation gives CASSSNPVNEQFF.

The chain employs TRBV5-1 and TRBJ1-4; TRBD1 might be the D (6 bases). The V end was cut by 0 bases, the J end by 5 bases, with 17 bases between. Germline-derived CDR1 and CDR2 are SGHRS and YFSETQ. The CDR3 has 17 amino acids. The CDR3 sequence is CASSLGTVSRSNEKLFF. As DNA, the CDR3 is TGCGCCAGCAGCTTGGGGACAGTTAGTCGGTCGAATGAAAAACTGTTTTTT.

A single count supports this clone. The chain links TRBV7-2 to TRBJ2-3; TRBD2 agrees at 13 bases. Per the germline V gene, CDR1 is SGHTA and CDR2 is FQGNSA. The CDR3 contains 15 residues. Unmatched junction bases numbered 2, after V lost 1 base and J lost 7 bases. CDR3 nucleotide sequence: TGTGCCAGCAGCTTAGGACTAGCGGGAGGACATACGCAGTATTTT. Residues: CASSLGLAGGHTQYF. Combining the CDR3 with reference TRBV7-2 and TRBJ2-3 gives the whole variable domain GAGVSQSPSNKVTEKGKDVELRCDPISGHTALYWYRQSLGQGLEFLIYFQGNSAPDKSGLPSDRFSAERTGGSVSTLTIQRTQQEDSAVYLCASSLGLAGGHTQYFGPGTRLTVL.

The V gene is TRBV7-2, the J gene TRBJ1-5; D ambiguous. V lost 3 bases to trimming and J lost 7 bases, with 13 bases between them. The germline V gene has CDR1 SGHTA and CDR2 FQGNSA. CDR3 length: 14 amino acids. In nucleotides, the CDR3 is TGTGCCAGCAGCTTCAAGGGAGGAGGACAGCCCCAGCATTTT. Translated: CASSFKGGGQPQHF.

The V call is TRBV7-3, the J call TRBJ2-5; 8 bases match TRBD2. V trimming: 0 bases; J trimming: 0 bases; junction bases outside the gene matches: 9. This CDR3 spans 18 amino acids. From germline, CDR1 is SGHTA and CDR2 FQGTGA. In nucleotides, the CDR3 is TGTGCCAGCAGCTTAACGGGGATTAGCGGGGCTTACCAAGAGACCCAGTACTTC. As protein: CASSLTGISGAYQETQYF.

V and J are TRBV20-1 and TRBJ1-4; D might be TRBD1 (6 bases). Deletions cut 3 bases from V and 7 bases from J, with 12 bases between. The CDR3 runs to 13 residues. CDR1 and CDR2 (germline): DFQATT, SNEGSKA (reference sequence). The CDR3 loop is CSASKGESEKLFF. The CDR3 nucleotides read TGCAGTGCTAGTAAGGGGGAGAGTGAAAAACTGTTTTTT.

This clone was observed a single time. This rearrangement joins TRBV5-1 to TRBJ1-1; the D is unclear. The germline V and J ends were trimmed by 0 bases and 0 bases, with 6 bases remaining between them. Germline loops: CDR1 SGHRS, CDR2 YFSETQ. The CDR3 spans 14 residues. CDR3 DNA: TGCGCCAGCAGCTTGGAATCAGTGAACACTGAAGCTTTCTTT. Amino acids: CASSLESVNTEAFF.

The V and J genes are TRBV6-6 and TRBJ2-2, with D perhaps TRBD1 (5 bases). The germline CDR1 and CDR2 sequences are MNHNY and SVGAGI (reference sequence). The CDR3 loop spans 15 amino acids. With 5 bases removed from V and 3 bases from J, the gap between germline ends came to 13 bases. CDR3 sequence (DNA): TGTGCCAGCAGTGCGTCAGGGTTGTACACCGGGGAGCTGTTTTTT. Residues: CASSASGLYTGELFF.

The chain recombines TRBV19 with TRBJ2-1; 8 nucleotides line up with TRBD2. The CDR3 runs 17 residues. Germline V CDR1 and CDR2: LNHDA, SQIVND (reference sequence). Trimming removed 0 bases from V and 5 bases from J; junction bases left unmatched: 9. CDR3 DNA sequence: TGTGCCAGTAGTATAGACCGAGCGGGGGCCCTTAACAATGAGCAGTTCTTC. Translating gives CASSIDRAGALNNEQFF.

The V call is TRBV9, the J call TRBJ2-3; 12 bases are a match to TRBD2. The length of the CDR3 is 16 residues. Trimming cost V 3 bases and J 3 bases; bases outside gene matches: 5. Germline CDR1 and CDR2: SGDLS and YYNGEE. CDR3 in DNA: TGTGCCAGCAGCGAACGACTAGCGGGAGCAACAGATACGCAGTATTTT. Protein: CASSERLAGATDTQYF. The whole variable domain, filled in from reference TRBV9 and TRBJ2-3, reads DSGVTQTPKHLITATGQRVTLRCSPRSGDLSVYWYQQSLDQGLQFLIQYYNGEERAKGNILERFSAQQFPDLHSELNLSSLELGDSALYFCASSERLAGATDTQYFGPGTRLTVL.

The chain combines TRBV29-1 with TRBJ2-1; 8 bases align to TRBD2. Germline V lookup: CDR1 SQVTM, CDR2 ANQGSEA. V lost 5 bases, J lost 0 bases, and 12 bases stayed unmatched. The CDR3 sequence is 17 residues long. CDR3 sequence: CSVPPGGTASSYNEQFF. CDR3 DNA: TGCAGCGTTCCGCCGGGGGGGACTGCAAGCTCCTACAATGAGCAGTTCTTC.

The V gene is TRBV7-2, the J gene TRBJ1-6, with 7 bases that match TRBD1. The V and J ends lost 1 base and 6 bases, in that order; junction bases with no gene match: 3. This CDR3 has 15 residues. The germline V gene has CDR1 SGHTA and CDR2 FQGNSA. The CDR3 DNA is TGTGCCAGCAGCTTAGAAGGGACAGCTAATTCACCCCTCCACTTT. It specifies CASSLEGTANSPLHF.

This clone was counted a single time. CDR3 loop: CASSPGPGLGDTQYF. The DNA for the CDR3 is TGTGCCAGCAGCCCCGGGCCCGGACTGGGGGATACGCAGTATTTT. This chain connects TRBV7-3 to TRBJ2-3; perhaps TRBD2 as D (5 bases). V was clipped by 5 bases and J by 6 bases, with 18 bases between them. The CDR3 is 15 residues long. The germline gives CDR1 SGHTA, CDR2 FQGTGA.

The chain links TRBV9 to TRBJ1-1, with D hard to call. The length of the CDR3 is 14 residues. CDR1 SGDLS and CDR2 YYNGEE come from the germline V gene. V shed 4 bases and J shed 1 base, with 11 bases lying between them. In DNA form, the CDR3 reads TGTGCCAGCAGCCAGAGGTCCACGAACACTGAAGCTTTCTTT. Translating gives CASSQRSTNTEAFF.

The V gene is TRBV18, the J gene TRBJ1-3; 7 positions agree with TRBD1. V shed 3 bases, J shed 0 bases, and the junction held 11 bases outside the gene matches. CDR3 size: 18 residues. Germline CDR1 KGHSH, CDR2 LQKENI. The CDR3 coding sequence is TGTGCCAGCTCACCGAGCGCGGGACAGCTCGACTCTGGAAACACCATATATTTT. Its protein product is CASSPSAGQLDSGNTIYF.

This chain's CDR3 is CASSQDMRVGEKLFF. CDR3 sequence (DNA): TGCGCCAGCAGCCAAGATATGAGGGTCGGGGAAAAACTGTTTTTT. The chain is built from TRBV4-3 and TRBJ1-4; D is ambiguous. Germline V lookup: CDR1 LGHNA, CDR2 YSLEER. CDR3 length: 15 amino acids. V shed 0 bases and J shed 8 bases, with 13 bases lying between them.